This TCR beta chain was captured in a study of blood T cell repertoires in COVID-19. The germline V gene encodes CDR1 SGHAT and CDR2 FQNNGV. The CDR3 length is 14 residues. The V end lost 3 bases, the J end lost 9 bases, and 15 bases lay between the germline ends. TCRdb's table, derived via immunoSEQ multiplex PCR, lists solely in-frame clones and lacks some. The table has about 270,000 clones, approximately 90% seen once; the top ten hold less than 3%. The V and J genes are TRBV11-2 and TRBJ2-1, with a possible D match to TRBD1 (5 bases). The origin of this receptor is a woman aged 45 to 65 who had recovered from COVID-19. The sequenced material came from PBMCs or T cells enriched from blood (not recorded which). As DNA, the CDR3 is TGTGCCAGCAGCTTTTATTTTGCAGGGCGTGAGCAGTTCTTC. The encoded protein is CASSFYFAGREQFF.